This T cell receptor beta chain was identified during a study of CD8 T cells in Susac syndrome. V was clipped by 8 bases and J by 0 bases; unmatched bases: 4. The germline V gene encodes CDR1 MNHEY and CDR2 SMNVEV (reference sequence). The CDR3 has 14 residues. RNA totalling about 0.45 to 1 ug underwent reverse transcription with random hexamers. MiXCR, applied by TCRdb to the immunoSEQ multiplex PCR reads, yields one record per CDR3 protein. This repertoire shows under 150,000 distinct CDR3 sequences, 75% to 90% found once; its top ten account for approximately 0.51%. The authors carried out high-throughput sequencing of TCR beta. They applied it to CD8+ and CD4+ T cells obtained from blood.

The source of this sequence is a human donor with multiple sclerosis. Specimen: CD8+ T cells from PBMCs. The rearrangement joins TRBV27 to TRBJ1-5, with 7 positions matching TRBD1. CDR3 DNA sequence: TGTGCCAGCGGTAACAGGGGTAGCAATCAGCCCCAGCATTTT. Protein product: CASGNRGSNQPQHF.